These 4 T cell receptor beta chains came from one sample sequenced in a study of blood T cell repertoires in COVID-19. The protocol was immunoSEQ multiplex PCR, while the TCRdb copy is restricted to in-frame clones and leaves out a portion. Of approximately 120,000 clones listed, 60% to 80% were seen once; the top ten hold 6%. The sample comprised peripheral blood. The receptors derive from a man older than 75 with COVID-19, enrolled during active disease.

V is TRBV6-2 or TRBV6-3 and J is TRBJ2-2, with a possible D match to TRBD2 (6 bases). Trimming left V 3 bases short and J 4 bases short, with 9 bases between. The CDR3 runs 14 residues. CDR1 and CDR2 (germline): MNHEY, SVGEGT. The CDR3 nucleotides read TGTGCCAGCAGTTATTTGGGGGGCACCGGGGAGCTGTTTTTT. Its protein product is CASSYLGGTGELFF.

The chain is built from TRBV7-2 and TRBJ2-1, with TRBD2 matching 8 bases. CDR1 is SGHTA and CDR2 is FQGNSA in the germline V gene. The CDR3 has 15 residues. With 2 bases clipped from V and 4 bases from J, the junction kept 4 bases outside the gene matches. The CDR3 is CASSLLAGLYNEQFF. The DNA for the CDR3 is TGTGCCAGCAGCTTACTAGCGGGCCTATACAATGAGCAGTTCTTC.

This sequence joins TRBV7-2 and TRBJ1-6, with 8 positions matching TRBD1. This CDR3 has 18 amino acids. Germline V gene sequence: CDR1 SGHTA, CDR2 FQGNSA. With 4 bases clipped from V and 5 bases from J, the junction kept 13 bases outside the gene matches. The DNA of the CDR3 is TGTGCCAGCAGCTCTCCCAGGGACAGGCGTAGAGATAATTCACCCCTCCACTTT. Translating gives CASSSPRDRRRDNSPLHF. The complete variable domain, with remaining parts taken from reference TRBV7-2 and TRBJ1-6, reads GAGVSQSPSNKVTEKGKDVELRCDPISGHTALYWYRQSLGQGLEFLIYFQGNSAPDKSGLPSDRFSAERTGGSVSTLTIQRTQQEDSAVYLCASSSPRDRRRDNSPLHFGNGTRLTVT.

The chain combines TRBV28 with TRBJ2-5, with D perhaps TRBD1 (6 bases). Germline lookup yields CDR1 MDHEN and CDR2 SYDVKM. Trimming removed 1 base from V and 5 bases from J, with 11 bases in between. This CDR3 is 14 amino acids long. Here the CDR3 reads CASSLFQGRETQYF. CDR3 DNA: TGTGCCAGCAGTTTATTTCAGGGGCGGGAGACCCAGTACTTC. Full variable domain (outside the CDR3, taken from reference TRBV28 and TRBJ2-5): DVKVTQSSRYLVKRTGEKVFLECVQDMDHENMFWYRQDPGLGLRLIYFSYDVKMKEKGDIPEGYSVSREKKERFSLILESASTNQTSMYLCASSLFQGRETQYFGPGTRLLVL.